This passage covers 3 T cell receptor beta chains from one sample sequenced in a study of siplizumab effects on memory and regulatory T cells. The table came from immunoSEQ multiplex PCR; TCRdb's copy has only in-frame clones and leaves some out. The sample consists of some 100,000 clones, 90% to 95% of them appearing once. What was sequenced was CD8+ T cells sorted from blood. The receptors shown here come from a human donor in good health.

The chain couples TRBV10-1 to TRBJ1-4; no definite D call. This CDR3 spans 15 amino acids. Germline values: CDR1 WNHNN, CDR2 SYGVQD (reference sequence). V gave up 2 bases and J gave up 4 bases, with 11 bases separating them. The CDR3 protein is CASSEHNLRNEKLFF. CDR3 DNA sequence: TGCGCCAGCAGTGAGCATAACCTTCGTAATGAAAAACTGTTTTTT.

This chain connects TRBV7-6 to TRBJ2-7; possible D gene TRBD1, 5 bases. CDR1 SGHVS and CDR2 FNYEAQ come from the germline V gene. V lost 1 base and J 0 bases, leaving 13 bases between the germline ends. The CDR3 is 16 residues long. The CDR3 coding sequence is TGTGCCAGCAGCTTAGAAGGACACCGAAGCTCCTACGAGCAGTACTTC. This gives the protein CASSLEGHRSSYEQYF.

The chain employs TRBV27 and TRBJ2-3; a weak D match, TRBD1 (6 bases). Germline assignment: CDR1 MNHEY and CDR2 SMNVEV (reference sequence). V was shortened by 2 bases and J by 2 bases, with 11 bases between the two germline ends. This CDR3 comprises 15 residues. CDR3 protein: CASSLTGGPTDTQYF. CDR3 sequence (DNA): TGTGCCAGCAGTTTAACTGGGGGCCCCACAGATACGCAGTATTTT.